A single T cell receptor (beta chain) is shown here with its context. This record comes from a study of blood T cell repertoires in COVID-19. Sequenced by immunoSEQ multiplex PCR; TCRdb stores in-frame clones only, minus some. The table shows about 240,000 clones, with approximately 82% occurring only once. Trimming removed 3 bases from V and 7 bases from J, with 14 bases in between. Per germline, CDR1 SGDLS and CDR2 YYNGEE. The CDR3 is 15 residues long. J is TRBJ1-6 and V is TRBV9, with D tentatively TRBD1 (6 bases). The TCR comes from a man in his thirties or forties who had recovered from COVID-19. The sequenced sample consisted of peripheral blood. CDR3 coding DNA: TGTGCCAGCAGCGCAGGGGCGGCACGGAATTCACCCCTCCACTTT. This sequence encodes CASSAGAARNSPLHF.